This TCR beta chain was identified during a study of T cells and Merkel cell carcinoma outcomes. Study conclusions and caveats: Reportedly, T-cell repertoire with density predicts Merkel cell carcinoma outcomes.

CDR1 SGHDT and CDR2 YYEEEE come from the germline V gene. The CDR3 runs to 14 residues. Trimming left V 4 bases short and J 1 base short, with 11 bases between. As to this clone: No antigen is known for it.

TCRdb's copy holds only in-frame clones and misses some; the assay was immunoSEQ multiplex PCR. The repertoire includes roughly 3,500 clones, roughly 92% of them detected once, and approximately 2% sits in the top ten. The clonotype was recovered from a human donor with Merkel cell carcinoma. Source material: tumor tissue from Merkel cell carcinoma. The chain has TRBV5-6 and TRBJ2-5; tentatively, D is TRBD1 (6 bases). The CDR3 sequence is CASSIQGTQETQYF. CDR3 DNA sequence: TGTGCCAGCAGCATACAGGGTACCCAAGAGACCCAGTACTTC.